These 3 T cell receptor beta chains were all obtained from the same sample, sequenced in a study of cytomegalovirus exposure and HLA in healthy donors. This PCR relied on a set of 60 Vbeta primers and 13 Jbeta primers. This table comes from immunoSEQ multiplex PCR, and its TCRdb copy is limited to in-frame clones, with some not included. The sample lists more than 150,000 clones, over 75% occurring once. Sequencing was performed on PBMCs. The receptor set was obtained from a girl under three years old in good health and CMV-seronegative.

This chain uses TRBV4-2 with TRBJ2-7; 8 bases map to TRBD2. The germline V gene encodes CDR1 LGHNA and CDR2 YNFKEQ. The CDR3 spans 16 residues. V lost 1 base to trimming and J lost 0 bases; unmatched junction nucleotides: 5. The CDR3 DNA reads TGTGCCAGCAGCCAAGCTAGCGGGCCAGGCTCCTACGAGCAGTACTTC. Translation: CASSQASGPGSYEQYF.

V and J are TRBV5-4 and TRBJ2-3; 7 bases map to TRBD1. The V gene end was trimmed by 3 bases and the J gene end by 4 bases; junction bases not matched to a gene: 14. This CDR3 has 17 residues. Germline loops: CDR1 SGHNT, CDR2 YYREEE (reference sequence). The CDR3 region has the DNA TGTGCCAGCAGCTCCCCTCGGTGGCAGGGGGATTCAGATACGCAGTATTTT. Translated: CASSSPRWQGDSDTQYF.

J is TRBJ2-1 and V is TRBV13, with D possibly matching TRBD2 (6 bases). The V gene lost 8 bases and the J gene lost 9 bases, with 14 bases spanning the gap. The CDR3 sequence is 12 residues long. Germline V gives CDR1 PRHDT, CDR2 FYEKMQ (reference sequence). The CDR3 nucleotides are TGTGCCAGCGTCCAGGGACTCGGTGAGCAGTTCTTC. It translates to CASVQGLGEQFF.